This T cell receptor (beta chain) was observed in a study of cytomegalovirus exposure and HLA in healthy donors. Notes on the study in general: A later analysis revealed that TCR association rates differed between HLA loci, peaking at DRB1 and bottoming out at HLA-C. Whilst most TCR sequences proved rare, a subset of public TCRs occurred across many donors. Most of the TCR beta V segments (in an earlier analysis) were productive either about 87% or about 30% of the time. Specificity for CMV antigens was confirmed in vitro for a few of the CMV-associated chains.

Regarding this clone: Its antigen is undetermined.

In the PCR, 60 Vbeta and 13 Jbeta primers were used. The data were produced by immunoSEQ multiplex PCR, yet TCRdb's version contains in-frame clones alone and is incomplete. The sample lists 97,000 or so clones; roughly four fifths were seen once. The sequenced material came from PBMCs. The TCR sequence derives from a male donor in good health and CMV-seropositive.

The CDR3: CASSLERDTTETQYF. The CDR3 nucleotides are TGTGCCAGCAGCTTAGAAAGAGACACGACCGAGACCCAGTACTTC. The chain carries TRBV7-2 and TRBJ2-5, with D hard to call. This CDR3 is built from 15 residues. The germline V gene encodes CDR1 SGHTA and CDR2 FQGNSA. Between the trimmed V and J ends, which lost 1 base and 5 bases, there was a span of 14 bases. Filled out from reference TRBV7-2 and TRBJ2-5, the complete variable domain reads GAGVSQSPSNKVTEKGKDVELRCDPISGHTALYWYRQSLGQGLEFLIYFQGNSAPDKSGLPSDRFSAERTGGSVSTLTIQRTQQEDSAVYLCASSLERDTTETQYFGPGTRLLVL.